This TCR beta chain was observed in a study of vaccination and CD4 T cells after COVID-19. The CDR3 consists of 13 residues. With 6 bases removed from V and 0 bases from J, the gap between germline ends came to 11 bases. From germline, CDR1 is DFQATT and CDR2 SNEGSKA (reference sequence). Treatment meaning: roughly 11-day PBMC culture with coronavirus spike peptide pools or control peptides (ViraFEST assay). Points on this clonotype: Its antigen is not known.

The study sequenced cultured CD4+ T cell DNA using the Oncomine TCR Beta short-read assay. TCRdb reprocessed the PCR reads via MiXCR and lists one record per CDR3 protein. Among about 8,600 distinct CDR3 sequences listed, about two thirds were seen once. This TCR was recovered from a human donor with COVID-19. Sequences were derived from cultured CD4+ T cells from blood, sampled after SARS-CoV-2 vaccination. This chain joins TRBV20-1 and TRBJ1-2, with D perhaps matching TRBD1 (5 bases). CDR3 amino acids: CSATRGANYGYTF. The CDR3 nucleotides are TGCAGTGCCACGAGGGGAGCTAACTATGGCTACACCTTC.